The 8 T cell receptor beta chains given below trace back to one sample, sequenced in a study of vaccination and CD4 T cells after COVID-19. These TCRs are of unknown antigen specificity. As to treatment: approximately 10-day PBMC culture with coronavirus spike peptide pools or control peptides (ViraFEST assay). Researchers used the Oncomine TCR Beta short-read assay to sequence DNA from cultured CD4+ T cells. TCRdb re-called the PCR reads with MiXCR, one entry per CDR3 protein. The sample carries 10,000 to 15,000 distinct CDR3 sequences, around half recorded once. Material: CD4+ T cells from blood, cultured in vitro. All receptors derive from a human donor who had recovered from COVID-19.

The V gene is TRBV14, the J gene TRBJ2-5, with D maybe TRBD1 (6 bases). Trimming removed 6 bases at V and 5 bases at J, with 19 bases between. CDR1 and CDR2 from the germline V gene are SGHDN and FVKESK. The CDR3 length is 15 residues. The CDR3 region is CASSLFRTEQETQYF. The DNA for the CDR3 is TGTGCCAGCAGTCTTTTTAGGACAGAACAGGAGACCCAGTACTTC.

The chain employs TRBV27 and TRBJ2-7; D may be TRBD1 (7 bases). The germline V gene has CDR1 MNHEY and CDR2 SMNVEV (reference sequence). This CDR3 is built from 16 residues. V shed 2 bases and J shed 4 bases, with 18 bases lying between them. The CDR3 region is CASSLTRAGGRYEQYF. The CDR3 coding sequence is TGTGCCAGCAGTTTAACCCGAGCAGGGGGGAGGTACGAGCAGTACTTC.

This rearrangement joins TRBV28 to TRBJ2-3; the D call may be TRBD1 or TRBD2 (5 bases each). V lost 6 bases and J lost 6, with 13 bases in between. CDR3 length: 13 amino acids. Germline CDR1 MDHEN, CDR2 SYDVKM. The CDR3 DNA reads TGTGCCAGCAGAAACCGGGACGCCGATACGCAGTATTTT. It translates to CASRNRDADTQYF.

The chain joins TRBV12-3 or TRBV12-4 to TRBJ1-5; 7 bases match TRBD1. This CDR3 is built from 15 residues. V gave up 5 bases and J gave up 0 bases; unmatched junction bases: 4. The CDR3 spells CASSATGDSNQPQHF. The CDR3 DNA follows: TGTGCCAGCAGTGCCACAGGGGATAGCAATCAGCCCCAGCATTTT.

This clonotype occurred a few times. The J gene is TRBJ1-2, the V gene TRBV6-5; D unclear. V lost 2 bases and J 0 bases, leaving 10 bases between the germline ends. The germline gives CDR1 MNHEY, CDR2 SVGAGI. CDR3 size: 15 residues. The CDR3 DNA is TGTGCCAGCAGTTACCGGTATGGGGCTAACTATGGCTACACCTTC. Protein: CASSYRYGANYGYTF.

The chain recombines TRBV7-6 with TRBJ2-6, with TRBD1 matching 7 bases. CDR3 length: 16 amino acids. V dropped 5 bases and J dropped 1; count of bases not matched to a gene: 5. Germline CDR1 is SGHVS and CDR2 is FNYEAQ. The CDR3 DNA sequence: TGTGCCAGCAGCGTGGGACAGACATCTGGGGCCAACGTCCTGACTTTC. Residues: CASSVGQTSGANVLTF.

The chain employs TRBV7-9 and TRBJ1-2; the D gene is possibly TRBD1 (6 bases). CDR3 length: 13 amino acids. In germline, CDR1 is SEHNR, CDR2 FQNEAQ (reference sequence). V gave up 5 bases and J gave up 5 bases, with 12 bases separating them. DNA for the CDR3: TGTGCCAGCAGCGGCAAGGGGGGGTATGGCTACACCTTC. Protein: CASSGKGGYGYTF. Based on the CDR3 plus reference TRBV7-9 and TRBJ1-2, the full variable domain is DTGVSQNPRHKITKRGQNVTFRCDPISEHNRLYWYRQTLGQGPEFLTYFQNEAQLEKSRLLSDRFSAERPKGSFSTLEIQRTEQGDSAMYLCASSGKGGYGYTFGSGTRLTVV.

This chain joins TRBV7-8 and TRBJ1-2; possible D gene TRBD1, 5 bases. V was trimmed by 1 base and J by 8 bases, leaving 17 bases between them. This CDR3 region has 15 residues. Germline CDR1 and CDR2: SGHVS and FQNEAQ. The DNA for the CDR3 is TGTGCCAGCAGCTTAGAGCAGGGCAGACTTTGGGGCTACACCTTC. Protein product: CASSLEQGRLWGYTF.